This record looks at one T cell receptor (beta chain) sequence and its context. At one end the junction does not follow the germline gene, possibly because of a read error. Some clones are missing from TCRdb's copy, which holds only in-frame ones; the method was immunoSEQ multiplex PCR. Of some 2,000,000 clones in the sample, about 94% are singletons; the top ten hold 0.9% to 1.4%. CD45RO-negative, CCR7-selected cells formed the naive CD8 fraction, which excluded terminally differentiated effector memory CD45RA+ cells. Germline V gives CDR1 ENHRY, CDR2 SYGVKD. The CDR3 sequence is 12 residues long. The data were obtained in a study of shared clonotypes between healthy human individuals.

This TCR came from a man younger than 35 in good health. The V and J genes are TRBV10-3 and TRBJ2-7; D may match TRBD1 or TRBD2 (6 bases each). The sequencing sample was made of naive CD8+ T cells sorted from blood. The CDR3 loop reads CAISDTPGDIIF. The CDR3, as DNA: TGTGCCATCAGTGATACGCCGGGGGACATCATCTTC.